This TCR beta chain stems from a study of molecular identifiers for immune sequencing clone quantification. About the study: Replicate experiments took RNA from roughly 18,000 or 92,000 naive CD8 cells, divided it five ways and sequenced four. Whole-study findings and limits: The study found clones above 20 RNA copies held over 97% of effector molecules and under 1% in naive cells. Detectable among about a million naive cells, according to reports, was Jurkat TCR RNA spiked in from one cell.

V lost 1 base, J lost 6 bases, and 16 bases lay in between. The germline V gene has CDR1 LNHDA and CDR2 SQIVND (reference sequence). CDR3 size: 15 residues. TCRdb recomputed calls from the PCR reads with MiXCR, one row per CDR3 protein. Here the sample spans some 680,000 distinct CDR3 sequences, 25% being singletons. This clonotype has just a few counts. Its specificity is not known. The source is a human donor in good health. Some libraries in this study had Jurkat cell RNA spiked in. Sequences were obtained from naive CD8+ T cells from blood, with Jurkat cell RNA spiked in. Regarding subset: FACS-sorted CD8+CD4-CCR7+CD45RA+ naive T cells. The chain has TRBV19 and TRBJ2-7; D call uncertain. The CDR3 loop reads CASSIVQDPSGEQYF. CDR3 sequence (DNA): TGTGCCAGTAGTATAGTCCAGGACCCGTCTGGCGAGCAGTACTTC.